The table lists the clone carrying this T cell receptor beta chain with a few counts. Its antigen remains unidentified. The entry originates in a study of response to subunit inactivated influenza vaccine. Broader study findings: Each seasonal influenza vaccination recruits few new T cells, the authors suggested.

TCRdb called the RT-PCR reads again in MiXCR, with one record for every CDR3 protein. Among about 620,000 distinct CDR3 sequences listed, 12% were seen once. Losses at the gene ends were 5 bases for V and 4 bases for J; bases not matched to a gene: 11. CDR3 length: 16 amino acids. The sequence was collected from a man in his fifties who received an inactivated influenza vaccine. The chain is built from TRBV12-3 or TRBV12-4 and TRBJ2-1; 7 bases fit TRBD2. Source: PBMCs from blood, taken on the day of vaccination. CDR3 loop: CASSPPGRIRYNEQFF. CDR3 sequence (DNA): TGTGCCAGCAGTCCGCCCGGGAGGATTAGGTACAATGAGCAGTTCTTC.